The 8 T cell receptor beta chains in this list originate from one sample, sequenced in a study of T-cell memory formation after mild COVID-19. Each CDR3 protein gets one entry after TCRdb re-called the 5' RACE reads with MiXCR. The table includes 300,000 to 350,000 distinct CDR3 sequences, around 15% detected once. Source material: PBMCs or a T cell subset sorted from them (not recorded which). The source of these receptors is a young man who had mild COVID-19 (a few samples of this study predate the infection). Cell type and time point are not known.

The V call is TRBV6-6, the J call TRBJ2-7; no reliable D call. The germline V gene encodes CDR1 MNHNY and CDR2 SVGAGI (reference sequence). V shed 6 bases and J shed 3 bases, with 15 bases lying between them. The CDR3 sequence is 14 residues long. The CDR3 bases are TGTGCCAGCAGGACCGACGTGGGTATCTACGAGCAGTACGTC. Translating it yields CASRTDVGIYEQYV.

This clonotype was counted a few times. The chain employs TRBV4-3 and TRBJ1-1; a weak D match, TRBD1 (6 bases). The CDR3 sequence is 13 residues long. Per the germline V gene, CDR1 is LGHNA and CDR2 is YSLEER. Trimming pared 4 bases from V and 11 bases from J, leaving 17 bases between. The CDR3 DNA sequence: TGCGCCAGCAGCCCCGGGGGGCGACTTCCTGCTTTCTTT. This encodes CASSPGGRLPAFF.

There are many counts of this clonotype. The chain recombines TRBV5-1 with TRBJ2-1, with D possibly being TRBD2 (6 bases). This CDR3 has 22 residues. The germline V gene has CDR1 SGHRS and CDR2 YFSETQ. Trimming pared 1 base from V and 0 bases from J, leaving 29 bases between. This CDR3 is CASSLRGYQSRTLITSYNEQFF. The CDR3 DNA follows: TGCGCCAGCAGCTTGCGGGGGTATCAATCCCGTACTCTCATTACCTCCTACAATGAGCAGTTCTTC. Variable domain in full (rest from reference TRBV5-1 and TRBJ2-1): KAGVTQTPRYLIKTRGQQVTLSCSPISGHRSVSWYQQTPGQGLQFLFEYFSETQRNKGNFPGRFSGRQFSNSRSEMNVSTLELGDSALYLCASSLRGYQSRTLITSYNEQFFGPGTRLTVL.

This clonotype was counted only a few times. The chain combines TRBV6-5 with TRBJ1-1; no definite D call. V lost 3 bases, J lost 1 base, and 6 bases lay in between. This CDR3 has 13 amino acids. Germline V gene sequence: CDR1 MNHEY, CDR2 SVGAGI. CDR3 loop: CASSYDWNTEAFF. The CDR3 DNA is TGTGCCAGCAGTTATGACTGGAACACTGAAGCTTTCTTT.

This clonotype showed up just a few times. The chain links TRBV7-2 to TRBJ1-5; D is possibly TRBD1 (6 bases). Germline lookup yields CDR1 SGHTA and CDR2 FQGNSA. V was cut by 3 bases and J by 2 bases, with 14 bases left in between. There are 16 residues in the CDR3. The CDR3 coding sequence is TGTGCCAGCAGCTTTGGGGGCCATATCGGCAATCAGCCCCAGCATTTT. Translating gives CASSFGGHIGNQPQHF.

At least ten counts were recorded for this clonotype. The DNA of the CDR3 is TGTGCCAGCAGCCAAGATATGGCAGGGTCAAATGAGCAGTTCTTC. The encoded protein is CASSQDMAGSNEQFF. The rearrangement links TRBV3-1 to TRBJ2-1; D may be TRBD1 (5 bases). Trimming pared 0 bases from V and 7 bases from J, leaving 13 bases between. The CDR3 is 15 amino acids. Germline V gene data show CDR1 as LGHDT and CDR2 as YNNKEL (reference sequence).

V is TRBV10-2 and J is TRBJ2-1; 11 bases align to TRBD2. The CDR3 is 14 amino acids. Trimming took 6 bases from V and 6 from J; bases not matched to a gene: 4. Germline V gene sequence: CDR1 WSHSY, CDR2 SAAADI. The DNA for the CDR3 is TGCGCCAGCAGCGACGGACTAGCGGGCAATGAGCAGTTCTTC. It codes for CASSDGLAGNEQFF.

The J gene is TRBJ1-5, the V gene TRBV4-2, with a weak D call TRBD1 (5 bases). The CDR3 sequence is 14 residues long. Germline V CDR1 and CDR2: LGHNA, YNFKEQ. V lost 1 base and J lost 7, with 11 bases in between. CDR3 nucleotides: TGTGCCAGCAGCCAAGGGGGGGAGGACCAGCCCCAGCATTTT. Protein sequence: CASSQGGEDQPQHF.